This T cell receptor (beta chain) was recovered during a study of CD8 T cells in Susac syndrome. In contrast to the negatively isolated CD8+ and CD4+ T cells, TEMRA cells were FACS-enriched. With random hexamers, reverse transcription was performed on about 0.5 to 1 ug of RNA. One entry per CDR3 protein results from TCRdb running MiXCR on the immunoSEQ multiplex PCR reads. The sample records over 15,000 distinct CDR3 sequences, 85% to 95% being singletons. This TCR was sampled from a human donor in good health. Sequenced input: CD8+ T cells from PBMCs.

The CDR3 protein is CASSSKSALATNEKLFF. CDR3 sequence (DNA): TGTGCCAGCAGCTCAAAATCGGCGTTGGCAACTAATGAAAAACTGTTTTTT. The rearrangement joins TRBV7-9 to TRBJ1-4, with D unclear. CDR3 length: 17 amino acids. Per the germline V gene, CDR1 is SEHNR and CDR2 is FQNEAQ (reference sequence). Trimming removed 4 bases at V and 0 bases at J, with 15 bases between.